The sample holds a few counts of the clone carrying this TCR beta chain. Antigen specificity is unknown. The same CDR3 can be traced to other DNA sequences in this sample. With 2 bases removed from V and 7 bases from J, the gap between germline ends came to 5 bases. This CDR3 spans 11 amino acids. Germline V gene data show CDR1 as MNHEY and CDR2 as SMNVEV (reference sequence). The entry originates in a study of shared clonotypes between healthy human individuals. Study results and limitations: The authors sampled blood alone, and tissue repertoires likely differ.

Data came from immunoSEQ multiplex PCR; TCRdb stores just in-frame clones and leaves some out. This sample has roughly 2.2 million clones, with 93% found just once. The TCR sequence derives from a young man in good health. Some clones in this sample may be carry-over from other donors' samples. Sequencing was carried out using naive CD4+ T cells from PBMCs. Indicated subset: CD45RA+ positively selected. The V and J genes are TRBV27 and TRBJ1-1, with D uncertain. The CDR3 is CASSLRGEAFF. DNA of the CDR3: TGTGCCAGCAGTTTAAGAGGTGAAGCTTTCTTT.